This T cell receptor (beta chain) appears in the sequencing data of a study of T-cell memory formation after mild COVID-19. The overall study: The two donors had largely donor-specific TCR clusters. Study-wide results and limits: Contracting CD8+ clones were enriched in EMRA, CD4+ mainly in CM and EM. Pre-infection memory showed some responding clones, and this suggested that cross-reactive memory joined.

Comment on this clonotype: Its antigen is still unknown.

Constant-segment-primed 5'RACE gave TCR alpha and TCR beta cDNA libraries with sample barcodes and UMIs. TCRdb used MiXCR to reprocess the 5' RACE reads, holding one entry per CDR3 protein. Of under 250,000 distinct CDR3 sequences in the sample, 8% to 9.5% were seen once. V was cut by 8 bases and J by 4 bases, with 15 bases left in between. CDR1 KGHSH and CDR2 LQKENI come from the germline V gene. The CDR3 covers 13 residues. The sequencing input was PBMCs or a T cell subset sorted from them (not recorded which). The source is a man aged 18 to 30 who had mild COVID-19 (a few samples of this study predate the infection). Cell type and time point are not known. The rearrangement uses TRBV18 and TRBJ2-7, with D possibly TRBD2 on 6 matching bases. CDR3 nucleotides: TGTGCCAGCGCCCGGGAGTTGAATTACGAGCAGTACGTC. It codes for CASARELNYEQYV.